A single sample is the source of the 16 T cell receptor beta chains below, sequenced in a study of shared clonotypes between healthy human individuals. Data came from immunoSEQ multiplex PCR; TCRdb stores just in-frame clones and leaves some out. This table has hundreds of thousands of clones, 95% to 97% appearing once. Positively selected for CCR7, the CD45RO-negative cells used as naive CD8 cells excluded terminally differentiated effector memory CD45RA+ cells. The sample consisted of naive CD8+ T cells sorted from blood. Receptor source: a woman aged 25 to 39 in good health.

The chain uses TRBV19 and TRBJ2-3; 9 nucleotides agree with TRBD2. Looked up from germline, CDR1 is LNHDA and CDR2 is SQIVND (reference sequence). Losses at the gene ends were 0 bases for V and 5 bases for J; bases not matched to a gene: 9. The CDR3 sequence is 17 residues long. In DNA form, the CDR3 reads TGTGCCAGTAGTATAGATCTTAGTAGCGGGAGCGAAGATACGCAGTATTTT. Translating gives CASSIDLSSGSEDTQYF.

V is TRBV30 and J is TRBJ1-4, with a weak D call TRBD1 (6 bases). V was trimmed by 2 bases and J by 7 bases, leaving 14 bases between them. The length of the CDR3 is 14 residues. Germline V gene lookup returns CDR1 GTSNPN and CDR2 SVGIG (reference sequence). This chain's CDR3 is CAWSLTGPGEKLFF. The DNA for the CDR3 is TGTGCCTGGAGTTTAACAGGGCCGGGTGAAAAACTGTTTTTT.

This clone has a handful of counts. The gene calls are TRBV7-3 and TRBJ1-1; D remains ambiguous. This CDR3 spans 13 amino acids. The germline V gene has CDR1 SGHTA and CDR2 FQGTGA. Trimming left V 5 bases short and J 4 bases short, with 11 bases between. The CDR3 sequence: CASSTAATTEAFF. In nucleotides, the CDR3 is TGTGCCAGCAGCACTGCGGCGACCACTGAAGCTTTCTTT.

The J gene is TRBJ2-1, the V gene TRBV11-2; no clear D gene. Trimming took off 3 bases at V and 9 bases at J, with 6 bases between the two ends. Germline V gene sequence: CDR1 SGHAT, CDR2 FQNNGV. The CDR3 is 11 amino acids. The CDR3 nucleotides read TGTGCCAGCAGCTTTATCGGTGAGCAGTTCTTC. Translation gives CASSFIGEQFF.

V and J are TRBV19 and TRBJ2-7; TRBD2 aligns across 10 bases. CDR3 length: 13 amino acids. CDR1 LNHDA and CDR2 SQIVND come from the germline V gene (reference sequence). Losses at the gene ends were 8 bases for V and 4 bases for J; bases not matched to a gene: 5. This CDR3 is CASREAGGYEQYF. The CDR3 region has the DNA TGTGCCAGTCGAGAAGCGGGAGGGTACGAGCAGTACTTC.

The chain couples TRBV13 to TRBJ2-5; TRBD2 might be the D (5 bases). Germline V CDR1 and CDR2: PRHDT, FYEKMQ (reference sequence). The CDR3 runs to 13 residues. Trimming cost V 4 bases and J 5 bases, with 11 bases left between them. This CDR3 reads CASSWEREETQYF. The CDR3 nucleotides are TGTGCCAGCAGCTGGGAAAGGGAGGAGACCCAGTACTTC.

This chain joins TRBV28 and TRBJ2-5, with TRBD1 as a possible D gene (6 bases). Trimming removed 7 bases at V and 3 bases at J, with 12 bases between. The CDR3 extends over 13 amino acids. CDR1 is MDHEN and CDR2 is SYDVKM in the germline V gene. DNA of the CDR3: TGTGCCAGCACCCCTCCAGGGGAAGAGACCCAGTACTTC. It encodes CASTPPGEETQYF. The full variable domain, in which reference TRBV28 and TRBJ2-5 provide the parts outside the CDR3, is DVKVTQSSRYLVKRTGEKVFLECVQDMDHENMFWYRQDPGLGLRLIYFSYDVKMKEKGDIPEGYSVSREKKERFSLILESASTNQTSMYLCASTPPGEETQYFGPGTRLLVL.

This chain connects TRBV28 to TRBJ1-5, with D maybe TRBD1 (6 bases). From germline, CDR1 is MDHEN and CDR2 SYDVKM. V lost 5 bases to trimming and J lost 7 bases, with 15 bases between them. CDR3 length: 14 amino acids. The CDR3 loop reads CASSPTRGRQPQHF. DNA for the CDR3: TGTGCCAGCAGTCCAACCCGGGGGCGGCAGCCCCAGCATTTT.

The chain combines TRBV7-9 with TRBJ2-7; 10 bases are shared with TRBD1. The CDR3 covers 17 residues. Trimming took 5 bases from V and 6 from J; bases not matched to a gene: 16. From germline, CDR1 is SEHNR and CDR2 FQNEAQ (reference sequence). This CDR3 is CASSPASIGTGVFEQYF. In DNA, the CDR3 is TGTGCCAGCAGCCCAGCCTCCATCGGGACAGGGGTTTTCGAGCAGTACTTC.

The chain recombines TRBV19 with TRBJ2-4; D perhaps matches TRBD2 (6 bases). This CDR3 contains 15 residues. Germline CDR1 reads LNHDA; CDR2 reads SQIVND (reference sequence). The V and J ends lost 6 bases and 6 bases respectively, with 18 bases between them. In DNA form, the CDR3 reads TGTGCCAGTAGCCGGGACTCCTCGGGGGTAAACATTCAGTACTTC. Protein: CASSRDSSGVNIQYF.

This rearrangement joins TRBV12-2 to TRBJ1-1. TRBV12-2 is tagged as a pseudogene. CDR3 length equals 15 residues. CDR3 region: CASRLAGGQETEAFF. The CDR3 DNA is TGTGCAAGTCGCTTAGCCGGGGGGCAGGAGACTGAAGCTTTCTTT.

The rearrangement joins TRBV27 to TRBJ1-4; 10 bases match TRBD1. The CDR3 is made up of 14 amino acids. Per germline, CDR1 MNHEY and CDR2 SMNVEV (reference sequence). V trimming: 2 bases; J trimming: 10 bases; junction bases outside the gene matches: 4. For the CDR3, the DNA is TGTGCCAGCAGTTTAGGACAGGGGGTCGGAAAACTGTTTTTT. Its translation: CASSLGQGVGKLFF.

The chain recombines TRBV28 with TRBJ2-6; 9 bases match TRBD1. Trimming cost V 7 bases and J 0 bases; bases outside gene matches: 4. The CDR3 is 16 amino acids. Germline V gene lookup returns CDR1 MDHEN and CDR2 SYDVKM. CDR3 sequence: CASTGTGYSGANVLTF. DNA for the CDR3: TGTGCCAGCACAGGGACAGGGTACTCTGGGGCCAACGTCCTGACTTTC.

This clone was counted a single time. The rearrangement links TRBV1 to TRBJ1-2. TRBV1 counts as a pseudogene. The CDR3 consists of 16 residues. This chain's CDR3 is CTSSRSTDRRDYGYTF. The CDR3 coding sequence is TGCACCAGCAGCCGATCTACGGACCGCCGGGACTATGGCTACACCTTC.

The chain is built from TRBV27 and TRBJ2-5; D gene uncertain. Germline CDR1 reads MNHEY; CDR2 reads SMNVEV (reference sequence). V was cut by 8 bases and J by 5 bases, with 24 bases left in between. This CDR3 spans 16 amino acids. CDR3 nucleotides: TGTGCCAGCCCTACCCTGCCGACGGAGCCCCGGGAGACCCAGTACTTC. It specifies CASPTLPTEPRETQYF.

The rearrangement uses TRBV11-2 and TRBJ1-1; D is ambiguous. CDR1 and CDR2 (germline): SGHAT, FQNNGV. This CDR3 comprises 14 residues. Trimming removed 5 bases from V and 10 bases from J, with 20 bases in between. In DNA form, the CDR3 reads TGTGCCAGCAGCCTCCTAGACGGCGCCGTGGGAGCTTTCTTT. It is translated as CASSLLDGAVGAFF.